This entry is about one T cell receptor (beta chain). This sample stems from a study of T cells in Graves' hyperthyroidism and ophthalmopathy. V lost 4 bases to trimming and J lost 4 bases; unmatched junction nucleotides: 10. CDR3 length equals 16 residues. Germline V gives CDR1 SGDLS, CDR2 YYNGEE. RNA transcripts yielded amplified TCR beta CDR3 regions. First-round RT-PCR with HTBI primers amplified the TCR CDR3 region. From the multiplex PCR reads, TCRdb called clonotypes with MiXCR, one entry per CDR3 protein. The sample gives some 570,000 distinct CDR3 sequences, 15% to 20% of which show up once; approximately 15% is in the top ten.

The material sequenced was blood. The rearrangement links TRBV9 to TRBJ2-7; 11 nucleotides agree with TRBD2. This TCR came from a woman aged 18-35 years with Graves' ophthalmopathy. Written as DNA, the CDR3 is TGTGCCAGCAGCTTAGCGGGAGGGCCTTATTCTTACGAGCAGTACTTC. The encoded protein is CASSLAGGPYSYEQYF.